The rows below give T cell receptor beta chains drawn from one sample of a study of vaccination and CD4 T cells after COVID-19. The antigens for these receptors are not known. MiXCR was run by TCRdb on the PCR reads, yielding one entry per CDR3 protein. The data contain 15,000 to 20,000 distinct CDR3 sequences, 51% of them singletons. The specimen comprised CD4+ T cells from blood, cultured in vitro, sampled about 7 months after SARS-CoV-2 vaccination. The receptors shown here come from a human donor who had recovered from COVID-19. Each CDR3 is given with its conserved first and last residue. A D gene is named only where the DNA matches it firmly. The size of a clone is reported for some rows only, either as once, few or many, or as a class for expanded clones.

size	V	D	J	DNA	CDR3
few	TRBV6-5	-	TRBJ1-6	TGTGCCAGCAGTTACCGGCGCCTGGGACACTATAATTCACCCCTCCACTTT	CASSYRRLGHYNSPLHF
once	TRBV7-9	TRBD1	TRBJ2-7	TGTGCCAGCAGCTTAGAAAGGACAGGGGTAAATCACGAGCAGTACTTC	CASSLERTGVNHEQYF
-	TRBV6-1	TRBD1	TRBJ1-5	TGTGCCAGCAGTCGAACGACAGGGGTTCAGCCCCAGCATTTT	CASSRTTGVQPQHF
medium-sized	TRBV6-1	TRBD2	TRBJ2-5	TGTGCCAGCAGCTCCCAAGCGACTAGCGGGAGAGGGGCGACCCAGTACTTC	CASSSQATSGRGATQYF
-	TRBV7-2	-	TRBJ2-5	TGTGCCAGCAGCTTAGTAGCGAACCTACAAGAGACCCAGTACTTC	CASSLVANLQETQYF
few	TRBV20-1	TRBD2	TRBJ2-1	TGCAGTGCCATTCTAGCGGGGGGGATCTCCTACAATGAGCAGTTCTTC	CSAILAGGISYNEQFF
-	TRBV7-6	-	TRBJ2-5	TGTGCCAGCGGCATGGGTGGAAACCAGTACTTC	CASGMGGNQYF
few	TRBV27	TRBD1	TRBJ1-2	TGTGCCAGCAGTTTGTCCAGGGGGTTGTATGGCTACACCTTC	CASSLSRGLYGYTF
-	TRBV5-6	TRBD2	TRBJ2-3	TGTGCCAGCATGCCGGGACTAGCCACAGATACGCAGTATTTT	CASMPGLATDTQYF
-	TRBV6-1	-	TRBJ2-5	TGTGCCAGCAGTAAACAGCCACAAGAGACCCAGTACTTC	CASSKQPQETQYF
-	TRBV20-1	-	TRBJ2-1	TGCAGTGCTAGTAGTCCTATTTATGAGCAGTTCTTC	CSASSPIYEQFF
-	TRBV6-1	-	TRBJ1-1	TGTGCCAGCGGGGTTATGAACACTGAAGCTTTCTTT	CASGVMNTEAFF
-	TRBV24-1	TRBD1	TRBJ2-1	TGTGCCACCAGTCGGGACAGGCTATACAATGAGCAGTTCTTC	CATSRDRLYNEQFF
-	TRBV6-1	TRBD1	TRBJ1-1	TGTGCCAGCAGCGGAATACCGGGACAGGACATGAACACTGAAGCTTTCTTT	CASSGIPGQDMNTEAFF
-	TRBV6-1	-	TRBJ1-2	TGTGCCAGCACCGAACCTGGGGGCGTCTATGGCTACACCTTC	CASTEPGGVYGYTF
-	TRBV19	-	TRBJ1-2	TGTGCCAGCCGATTCCAAGCGAACTATGGCTACACCTTC	CASRFQANYGYTF
-	TRBV7-2	TRBD1	TRBJ1-1	TGTGCCAGCAGCTCGTGGACAGGGGAATATCGATTT	CASSSWTGEYRF
-	TRBV5-6	TRBD1	TRBJ2-7	TGTGCCAGCAGCTTGTGGGACAGGGGAGACGGCGAGCAGTACTTC	CASSLWDRGDGEQYF